This T cell receptor beta chain appears in the sequencing data of a study of neurological immune-mediated disorders. Study-level findings and limits: No CDR3 amino acid sequences recurred among expanded clones across subjects, suggesting private repertoires in all groups.

The germline V gene has CDR1 MNHNS and CDR2 SASEGT. The V end lost 4 bases, the J end lost 2 bases, and 9 bases lay between the germline ends. This CDR3 region has 14 residues. One entry per CDR3 protein results from TCRdb running MiXCR on the 5' RACE reads. The profile covers roughly 52,000 distinct CDR3 sequences, with about 5.8% appearing a single time and roughly 1.5% taken by the ten largest. The sample holds many counts of this clonotype. As yet, its antigen is unknown. The chain carries TRBV6-1 and TRBJ2-1; tentatively, D is TRBD1 (6 bases). This receptor was identified in a woman between 18 and 29 years old with multiple sclerosis. What was sequenced was CD4+ T cells from blood. CDR3 nucleotides: TGTGCCAGCAGTGGAGGGGGTGCCTACAATGAGCAGTTCTTC. Residues: CASSGGGAYNEQFF.